This T cell receptor (beta chain) was obtained from a study of cytomegalovirus exposure and HLA in healthy donors. The study ran its PCR with 60 Vbeta and 13 Jbeta primers. The method was immunoSEQ multiplex PCR; TCRdb's version includes in-frame clones alone and lacks a portion of them. There are fewer than 150,000 clones in the sample; 75% to 80% occur only once, and 2% to 2.5% lies in the top ten. Germline CDR1 and CDR2: SQVTM and ANQGSEA. The germline V and J ends were trimmed by 2 bases and 3 bases, with 11 bases remaining between them. The CDR3 spans 14 residues. The chain joins TRBV29-1 to TRBJ2-1; D is possibly TRBD2 (6 bases). This receptor was obtained from a young man in good health and CMV-seronegative. Sequencing was performed on PBMCs. The CDR3 nucleotides are TGCAGCGTTGAAATTAGCGGAGTCTACAATGAGCAGTTCTTC. This sequence encodes CSVEISGVYNEQFF.